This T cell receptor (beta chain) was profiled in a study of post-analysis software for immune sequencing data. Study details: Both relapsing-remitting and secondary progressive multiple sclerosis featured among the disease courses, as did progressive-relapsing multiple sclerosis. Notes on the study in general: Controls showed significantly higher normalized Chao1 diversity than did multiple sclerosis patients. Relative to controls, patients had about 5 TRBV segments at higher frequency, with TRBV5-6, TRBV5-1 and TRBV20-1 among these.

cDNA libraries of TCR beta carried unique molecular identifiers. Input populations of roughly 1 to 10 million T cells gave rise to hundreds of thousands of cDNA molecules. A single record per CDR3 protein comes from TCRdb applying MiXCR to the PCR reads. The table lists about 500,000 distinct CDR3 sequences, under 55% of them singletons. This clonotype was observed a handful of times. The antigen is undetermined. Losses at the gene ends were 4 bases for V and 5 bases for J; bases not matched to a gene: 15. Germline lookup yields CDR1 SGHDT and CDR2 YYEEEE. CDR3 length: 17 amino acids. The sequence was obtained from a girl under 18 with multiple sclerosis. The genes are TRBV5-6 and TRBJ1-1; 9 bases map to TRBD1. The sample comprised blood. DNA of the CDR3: TGTGCCAGCAGCCTACAGGGGGCCGAGACTCGGACGACTGAAGCTTTCTTT. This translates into CASSLQGAETRTTEAFF.